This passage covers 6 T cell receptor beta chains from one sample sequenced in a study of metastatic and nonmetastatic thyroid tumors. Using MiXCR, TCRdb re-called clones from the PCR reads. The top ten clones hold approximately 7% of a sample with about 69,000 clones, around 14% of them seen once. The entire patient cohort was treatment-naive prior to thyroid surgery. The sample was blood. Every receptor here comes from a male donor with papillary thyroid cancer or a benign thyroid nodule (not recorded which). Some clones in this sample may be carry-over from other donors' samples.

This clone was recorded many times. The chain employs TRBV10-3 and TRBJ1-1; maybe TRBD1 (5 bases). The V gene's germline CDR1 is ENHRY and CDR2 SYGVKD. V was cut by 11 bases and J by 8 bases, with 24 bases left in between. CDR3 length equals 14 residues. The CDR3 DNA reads TGTGCCCCCGTATTGCTGAGGGGATATCCCGAAGCTTTCTTT. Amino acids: CAPVLLRGYPEAFF.

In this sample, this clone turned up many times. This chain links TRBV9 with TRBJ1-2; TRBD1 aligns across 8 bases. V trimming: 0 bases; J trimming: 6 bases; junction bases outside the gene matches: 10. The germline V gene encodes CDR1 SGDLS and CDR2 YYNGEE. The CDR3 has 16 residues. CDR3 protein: CASSVGVQGGFDGYTF. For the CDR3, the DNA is TGTGCCAGCAGCGTAGGGGTACAGGGGGGGTTTGATGGCTACACCTTC.

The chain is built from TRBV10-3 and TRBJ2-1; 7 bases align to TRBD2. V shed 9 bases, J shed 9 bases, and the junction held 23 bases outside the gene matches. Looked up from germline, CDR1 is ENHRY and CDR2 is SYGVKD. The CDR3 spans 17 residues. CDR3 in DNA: TGTGCCATTATGGTCGGCGGGGGAAGTTCCAGAGGCACTGAGCAGTTCTTC. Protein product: CAIMVGGGSSRGTEQFF.

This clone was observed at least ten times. CDR3 region: CASSTAQVNEKLFF. The DNA of the CDR3 is TGTGCCAGCTCAACAGCCCAGGTCAATGAAAAACTGTTTTTT. The rearrangement links TRBV28 to TRBJ1-4; D unclear. Looked up from germline, CDR1 is MDHEN and CDR2 is SYDVKM. Trimming left V 8 bases short and J 5 bases short, with 15 bases between. This CDR3 is 14 amino acids long.

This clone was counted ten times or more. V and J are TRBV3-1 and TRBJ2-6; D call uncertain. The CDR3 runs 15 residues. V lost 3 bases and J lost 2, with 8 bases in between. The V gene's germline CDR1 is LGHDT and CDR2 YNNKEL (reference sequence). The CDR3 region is CASSQVITGANVLTF. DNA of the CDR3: TGTGCCAGCAGCCAGGTGATAACTGGGGCCAACGTCCTGACTTTC.

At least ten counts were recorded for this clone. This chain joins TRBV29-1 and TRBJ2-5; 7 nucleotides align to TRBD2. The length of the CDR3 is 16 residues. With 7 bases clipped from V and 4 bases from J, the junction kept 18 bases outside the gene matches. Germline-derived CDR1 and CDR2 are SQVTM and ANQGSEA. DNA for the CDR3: TGCAGCGGACGTTCGCTGGGGGAGGGCCTTTCAGAGACCCAGTACTTC. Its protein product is CSGRSLGEGLSETQYF.